The 5 T cell receptor beta chains in this list originate from one sample, sequenced in a study of shared clonotypes between healthy human individuals. TCRdb keeps only in-frame clones here, not all; method: immunoSEQ multiplex PCR. The data hold 1,100,000 or so clones, with more than 75% observed a single time. Material: memory CD4+ T cells from PBMCs. Stated subset: CD45RA-negative fraction. These receptors were obtained from a man between 18 and 29 years old in good health. Some clones in this sample may be carry-over from other donors' samples.

This chain links TRBV5-4 with TRBJ2-1; D may be TRBD1 or TRBD2 (5 bases each). Germline V gene sequence: CDR1 SGHNT, CDR2 YYREEE (reference sequence). Trimming pared 5 bases from V and 8 bases from J, leaving 14 bases between. CDR3 size: 13 residues. The CDR3: CASRDGLRDEQFF. CDR3 sequence (DNA): TGTGCCAGCAGGGACGGACTCAGGGATGAGCAGTTCTTC.

This chain connects TRBV6-5 to TRBJ2-1; 7 nucleotides line up with TRBD1. The CDR3 totals 15 residues. Germline V CDR1 and CDR2: MNHEY, SVGAGI. Germline trimming cut 2 bases from V and 3 bases from J; bases unmatched to any gene: 4. As DNA, the CDR3 is TGTGCCAGCAGTTACCGGGACAGCCTCTACAATGAGCAGTTCTTC. It yields the protein CASSYRDSLYNEQFF.

The chain combines TRBV19 with TRBJ2-3; D assignment may be TRBD1 or TRBD2 (5 bases each). This CDR3 contains 14 residues. Germline CDR1 is LNHDA and CDR2 is SQIVND (reference sequence). Trimming left V 6 bases short and J 5 bases short, with 15 bases between. As DNA, the CDR3 is TGTGCCAGTAGCTCGGGACCAGGTAGAGATACGCAGTATTTT. Its translation is CASSSGPGRDTQYF.

The chain joins TRBV2 to TRBJ1-2; 9 bases match TRBD1. V shed 5 bases, J shed 8 bases, and the junction held 9 bases outside the gene matches. Per the germline V gene, CDR1 is SNHLY and CDR2 is FYNNEI. There are 14 residues in the CDR3. The CDR3 DNA is TGTGCCAGCAGTACCCAACAGGGGGCGAGCGGCTACACCTTC. This sequence encodes CASSTQQGASGYTF.

The chain carries TRBV28 and TRBJ2-1, with 10 bases that match TRBD1. Germline trimming cut 1 base from V and 7 bases from J; bases unmatched to any gene: 10. The length of the CDR3 is 17 residues. Germline loops: CDR1 MDHEN, CDR2 SYDVKM. The CDR3 reads CASSLLPGQGPRNEQFF. CDR3 in DNA: TGTGCCAGCAGTTTATTACCGGGACAGGGGCCTCGGAATGAGCAGTTCTTC.